This TCR beta chain was captured by sequencing in a study of shared clonotypes between healthy human individuals. The study, taken as a whole, reports: Clonotype sharing among donors was thought likely to change with sequencing depth. Non-shared clonotypes were found to have lower generation probabilities than the clonotypes that were shared by all four of the sorted-subset donors. Naive subsets generally exceeded memory subsets in estimated richness.

Regarding this clone: Its antigen is not identified.

The authors ran the assay at deep level. Libraries were prepared by immunoSEQ multiplex PCR; TCRdb keeps only in-frame clonotypes and omits some of them. The sample consists of about 2,500,000 clones, around 94% of them appearing once. V lost 5 bases, J lost 7 bases, and 20 bases lay in between. Germline V gene sequence: CDR1 SGHAT, CDR2 FQNNGV. CDR3 size: 16 residues. Source material: naive CD4+ T cells sorted from blood. Subset indicated: CD45RA+ positively selected. V usage is TRBV11-2 and J usage is TRBJ2-2, with D perhaps matching TRBD2 (6 bases). The sequence was collected from a man younger than 30 in good health. The CDR3 sequence: CASSDGGAISRGELFF. In nucleotides, the CDR3 is TGTGCCAGCAGCGACGGAGGGGCCATAAGTCGCGGGGAGCTGTTTTTT.